This TCR beta chain was obtained from a study of T cell responses to AZD1222 COVID-19 vaccine. TCRdb's table, derived via immunoSEQ multiplex PCR, lists solely in-frame clones and lacks some. The sample shows some 25,000 clones, 88% of them seen only once. Study-level findings and limits: Per reports, nearly half of all spike-specific TCRs target regions that are unmutated in variants.

Only one count was recorded for this clone. Antigen: not known. Germline V gene sequence: CDR1 MGHRA, CDR2 YSYEKL. CDR3 length equals 16 residues. V lost 1 base and J 0 bases, leaving 10 bases between the germline ends. This chain uses TRBV4-1 with TRBJ2-1; TRBD2 might be the D (5 bases). The sequencing here drew on peripheral blood, taken 28 days after the second AZD1222 dose. The TCR sequence derives from an adult who received the AZD1222 COVID-19 vaccine. The CDR3 spells CASSQVQRSSYNEQFF. CDR3 bases: TGCGCCAGCAGCCAAGTACAGCGGAGCTCCTACAATGAGCAGTTCTTC.